Each of the 14 T cell receptor beta chains below was sequenced from the same sample in a study of T cell clonality in common variable immunodeficiency (dated by TCRdb to about 2015). The library was made by the immunoSEQ multiplex PCR assay. Entries here come from immuneACCESS through TCRdb and include only in-frame sequences with V and J called. Some clones fail to appear in such tables; in the studies checked, an unresolved V gene covers under half of the shortfall, and the cause of the remainder is unknown. The table for this sample lists tens of thousands of clones, none of them counted only once. The ten largest make up more than 9% of the sample. Source material: peripheral blood mononuclear cells. The receptors here all came from a person between 18 and 69 years old in good health.

This clone has at least ten counts. The DNA ends 3 residues before the CDR3 does, and the rest of the CDR3 is filled in from the germline J gene. This rearrangement joins TRBV18 to TRBJ2-4, with D maybe TRBD1 (6 bases). Germline V gene lookup returns CDR1 KGHSH and CDR2 LQKENI. The CDR3 length is 11 residues. CDR3 amino acids: CASSPKDSQYF. The sequenced part of the CDR3 DNA is TGTGCCAGCTCACCGAAGGACAGT.

Ten or more counts support this clone. The read falls 3 residues short of the CDR3 end, and the missing part is taken from the germline J gene. The chain links TRBV5-6 to TRBJ1-4; D gene unclear. The germline gives CDR1 SGHDT, CDR2 YYEEEE. This CDR3 is built from 14 residues. The V and J ends lost 4 bases and 6 bases respectively, with 13 bases between them. The covered CDR3 bases are TGTGCCAGCAGCGAGGGCCACGGTTATGAAAAA. It translates to CASSEGHGYEK. The CDR3 in its entirety is CASSEGHGYEKLFF.

This clone was detected ten times or more. The sequenced fragment ends 3 residues before the CDR3 boundary, so the rest is inferred from the germline J gene. The chain is built from TRBV5-1 and TRBJ2-1; D not certain. The CDR3 consists of 13 residues. Trimming stripped 0 bases from V and 5 bases from J, with 6 bases between. Germline-derived CDR1 and CDR2 are SGHRS and YFSETQ. The CDR3 reads CASSLGANNEQFF. CDR3 bases read: TGCGCCAGCAGCTTGGGGGCCAACAATGAG. Together with reference TRBV5-1 and TRBJ2-1, the CDR3 gives the full variable domain: KAGVTQTPRYLIKTRGQQVTLSCSPISGHRSVSWYQQTPGQGLQFLFEYFSETQRNKGNFPGRFSGRQFSNSRSEMNVSTLELGDSALYLCASSLGANNEQFFGPGTRLTVL.

This clone was seen at least ten times. The CDR3 is cut off 3 residues early in the read; its end comes from the germline J gene. The chain carries TRBV20-1 and TRBJ2-7; perhaps TRBD1 as D (5 bases). Trimming took 1 base from V and 3 from J, leaving 10 bases between them. Per the germline V gene, CDR1 is DFQATT and CDR2 is SNEGSKA (reference sequence). This CDR3 contains 13 residues. The sequenced part of the CDR3 DNA is TGCAGTGCTAGAGGAGGCAGGGACTACGAG. Translated: CSARGGRDYE. From start to end, the CDR3 is CSARGGRDYEQYF.

In this sample, this clone turned up many times. The observed sequence ends 3 residues before the CDR3 terminus, with the missing tail filled in from the germline J gene. The chain has TRBV5-1 and TRBJ1-1; TRBD1 matches 11 bases. This CDR3 is built from 15 residues. Germline V gene lookup returns CDR1 SGHRS and CDR2 YFSETQ. J gave up 7 bases and V 4 bases, and 9 bases lay outside the gene matches. CDR3 bases read: TGCGCCAGCAGCGGGGGAGGACAGGGGGCTGATGAA. This translates into CASSGGGQGADE. The CDR3, in full, reads CASSGGGQGADEAFF.

This clone was counted ten times or more. The read halts 3 residues ahead of the CDR3 end, with the missing end drawn from the germline J gene. V gene TRBV4-2 combines with J gene TRBJ2-3, with 8 bases lining up with TRBD2. V lost 3 bases and J lost 4; bases outside the gene matches: 18. The CDR3 is 19 residues long. Per germline, CDR1 LGHNA and CDR2 YNFKEQ. CDR3 residues: CASSHKRPGLEGGSDTQYF. CDR3 bases read: TGTGCCAGCAGCCACAAAAGACCGGGACTAGAGGGTGGCTCAGATACG.

Notes on this clone: The read is 3 residues too short to cover the CDR3 end, so that end is filled in from the germline J gene. The rearrangement joins TRBV11-1 to TRBJ2-1, with D possibly matching TRBD1 (5 bases). This CDR3 region has 13 residues. Per germline, CDR1 SGHAT and CDR2 FQDESV (reference sequence). V was pared by 1 base and J by 9 bases, with 10 bases between. The CDR3 loop reads CASSLVVRVEQFF. The sequenced CDR3 bases are TGTGCCAGCAGCTTAGTTGTCAGGGTTGAG.

This clone was picked up a small number of times. The CDR3 extends 3 residues past the end of the read, so its final part is completed from the germline J gene. The chain recombines TRBV25-1 with TRBJ2-7; D gene unclear. Deletions cut 1 base from V and 4 bases from J, with 11 bases between. Per germline, CDR1 MGHDK and CDR2 SYGVNS. The CDR3 has 14 residues. CDR3 DNA (partial): TGTGCCAGCAGTGAATCAGTTCTCTCTTACGAG. Translation: CASSESVLSYE. The full-length CDR3 reads as CASSESVLSYEQYF.

This clone appeared many times. The CDR3 sequence is CSATPLGLAGVSYEQYF. CDR3 bases read: TGCAGTGCCACCCCGTTGGGACTAGCGGGGGTGTCCTACGAG. The V gene is TRBV20-1, the J gene TRBJ2-7, with TRBD2 identical over 14 bases. The CDR3 end lies 3 residues beyond the end of the read and is filled in from the germline J gene. CDR3 length equals 17 residues. Germline lookup yields CDR1 DFQATT and CDR2 SNEGSKA (reference sequence). V shed 6 bases and J 1 base; nucleotides not matched to a gene: 11.

This clone was observed many times. The DNA ends 3 residues before the CDR3 does, and the rest of the CDR3 is filled in from the germline J gene. J is TRBJ1-5 and V is TRBV4-1; D call uncertain. The germline V gene encodes CDR1 MGHRA and CDR2 YSYEKL. This CDR3 spans 13 amino acids. Trimming removed 0 bases from V and 6 bases from J, with 6 bases in between. The part of the CDR3 DNA that was read is TGCGCCAGCAGCCAAGAACAACGTCAGCCC. Residues: CASSQEQRQP. Given in full, the CDR3 is CASSQEQRQPQHF.

This clone has a count of ten or more. The sequence runs out 3 residues before the end of the CDR3; the remainder is reconstructed from the germline J gene. The rearrangement joins TRBV12-3 or TRBV12-4 to TRBJ1-2; 8 bases are a match to TRBD1. The CDR3 contains 11 residues. CDR3 bases read: TGTGCCACGACCGGGACAGGCCTT. Amino acid sequence: CATTGTGL. The whole CDR3 is CATTGTGLYTF.

Sample share makes this clone medium-sized. The part of the CDR3 DNA that was read is TGCAGCGCCGGGTGGCGTTCTGACTATGGC. It encodes CSAGWRSDYG. The whole CDR3 protein reads CSAGWRSDYGYTF. The gene calls are TRBV29-1 and TRBJ1-2; D is ambiguous. The read terminates 3 residues before the CDR3 end, so the remaining end is supplied by the germline J gene. Per germline, CDR1 SQVTM and CDR2 ANQGSEA. This CDR3 comprises 13 residues. Trimming shortened V by 7 bases and J by 3 bases, and 15 bases separated the two germline ends.

This clone was picked up many times. Read coverage stops 3 residues before the CDR3 terminus; the germline J gene supplies the remainder. V gene TRBV28 combines with J gene TRBJ2-7, with 8 bases lining up with TRBD1. The CDR3 is 16 residues long. From germline, CDR1 is MDHEN and CDR2 SYDVKM. V lost 7 bases and J lost 2; bases outside the gene matches: 13. CDR3 residues: CASTEPGQGLTYEQYF. CDR3 DNA, as far as it was read: TGTGCCAGCACCGAGCCAGGACAGGGCTTAACCTACGAG.

The sample holds a few counts of this clone. The read halts 3 residues ahead of the CDR3 end, with the missing end drawn from the germline J gene. The V call is TRBV10-2, the J call TRBJ1-1, with unresolved D. This CDR3 spans 11 amino acids. Germline values: CDR1 WSHSY, CDR2 SAAADI. CDR3 DNA, as far as it was read: TGCGCCAGCAGCGAGACATCCGAA. This codes for CASSETSE. The complete CDR3 protein is CASSETSEAFF.